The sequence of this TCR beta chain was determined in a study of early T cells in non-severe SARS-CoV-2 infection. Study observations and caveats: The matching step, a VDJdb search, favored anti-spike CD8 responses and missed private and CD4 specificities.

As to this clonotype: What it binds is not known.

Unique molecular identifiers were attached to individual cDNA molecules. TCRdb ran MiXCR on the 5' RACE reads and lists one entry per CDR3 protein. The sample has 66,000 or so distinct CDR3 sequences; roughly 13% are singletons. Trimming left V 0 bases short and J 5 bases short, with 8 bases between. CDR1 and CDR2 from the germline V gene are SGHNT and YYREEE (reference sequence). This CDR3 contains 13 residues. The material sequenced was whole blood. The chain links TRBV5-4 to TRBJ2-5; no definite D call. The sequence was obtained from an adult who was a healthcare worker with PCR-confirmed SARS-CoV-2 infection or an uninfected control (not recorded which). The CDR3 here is CASSLGHRETQYF. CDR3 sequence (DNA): TGTGCCAGCAGCTTGGGACATAGGGAGACCCAGTACTTC.